This TCR beta chain stems from a study of cytomegalovirus exposure and HLA in healthy donors. General study points: The authors judged a highly shared variant cluster likely a sequencing artifact.

Note on this clone: Its antigen is not identified.

In nominal health when sampled, donors likely had unrecorded immune exposures nonetheless. V lost 4 bases to trimming and J lost 3 bases, with 13 bases between them. Germline V gene sequence: CDR1 MNHEY, CDR2 SMNVEV (reference sequence). CDR3 length equals 14 residues. Use of 60 Vbeta and 13 Jbeta primers characterized the PCR. Original processing notes: Unique TCR beta chains totaled roughly 80 million in a later count, with around 12 million of them shared. Libraries were prepared by immunoSEQ multiplex PCR; TCRdb keeps only in-frame clonotypes and omits some of them. V and J calls and clone size follow that table, whereas D and trimming were derived from the DNA. The sample includes approximately 190,000 clones, 80% to 85% of them seen just once.

The rearrangement joins TRBV27 to TRBJ2-7; possible D gene TRBD2, 5 bases. Sequencing used PBMCs. This sequence was found in a man aged 35 to 55 in good health and CMV-seropositive. The CDR3 DNA reads TGTGCCAGCAGTTCGAGGGCATCTGGCTACGAGCAGTACTTC. Its protein product is CASSSRASGYEQYF.